This T cell receptor beta chain originates from a study of shared clonotypes between healthy human individuals. As regards this clone: Its antigen is unidentified.

Measured with immunoSEQ multiplex PCR; TCRdb has only the in-frame clones, and not every one. The table has over 2 million clones, around 92% seen once. None of the donors, who were healthy HIV-negative adults, had recently had acute infections or vaccinations. Each donor was a Caucasian adult residing in Nashville, Tennessee. Study results and caveats: The genetic and exposure-history diversity represented was limited by few donors. The study generally estimated greater richness for naive than memory subsets.

The CDR3 consists of 13 residues. CDR1 is MRHNA and CDR2 is SNTAGT in the germline V gene. V lost 5 bases and J lost 12, with 14 bases in between. Sequencing was performed on naive CD4+ T cells from PBMCs. Subset noted: CD45RA+ positively selected. V and J are TRBV6-4 and TRBJ2-6, with D perhaps TRBD2 (5 bases). This sequence was found in a man between 18 and 35 years old in good health. Some clones in this sample may be carry-over from other donors' samples. The CDR3 DNA follows: TGTGCCAGCAGTTTCGACTATTACGGCGTCCTGACTTTC. The encoded protein is CASSFDYYGVLTF.